This paragraph covers one T cell receptor beta chain sequence. What antigen it recognizes has not been identified. Per-base qualities were not stored, and no clone one base away is much larger. Extracted DNA was used for immunosequencing of TCRbeta CDR3 regions with the immunoSEQ Assay at Adaptive Biotechnologies. As for the authors' bioinformatics: To measure the absolute abundance of each unique TCRbeta CDR3, the sequences were collapsed and filtered. Clonality was calculated as 1 minus Pielou's evenness, using only productive in-frame rearrangements. For regional overlap, the top 100 nucleotide rearrangements were followed across paired samples, and the Morisita index was used to compare paired samples against unrelated samples. The immunoSEQ Rearrangement Details tool was used to assess whether nucleotide rearrangements converged onto identical amino acid sequences. The immuneACCESS repertoire file appears here via TCRdb, limited to in-frame rearrangements. These files lack a portion of the clones; in checked studies, under half of the deficit traces to unresolved V genes, and the cause of the others is not known. The V and J calls and clone size were taken over from that table, and D and trimming were inferred from the DNA. Across this sample there are 3,500 or so clones, with 50% seen only once. Clones ranked in the top ten supply approximately 20% of the sample.

None of the patients whose archived tumor blocks were used had received neoadjuvant therapy prior to resection. In the preserved-tissue arm, the study used approximately 32 surgical resection samples taken from 25 or so pancreatic ductal adenocarcinoma patients who had not previously been treated. DNA for the resection arm was extracted from ten 5-micron curls of FFPE tumor cut next to the multiplex immunohistochemistry slide. The source of the sample is a study of CXCR4 blockade with PD-1 therapy in pancreatic cancer (dated by TCRdb to about 2019). A note on the overall study: The study combined multiplex immunohistochemistry and TCRbeta immunosequencing of resected pancreatic ductal adenocarcinoma with ex vivo slice culture testing PD-1 and CXCR4 blockade. To look at intratumoral heterogeneity, the researchers TCR-sequenced two geographically distinct regions from each of 6 tumors.

Results and caveats for the whole study, not just this receptor: Amino acid clone frequency correlated strongly with the number of distinct nucleotide rearrangements encoding it, suggesting convergent selection by common tumor antigens. Although tumors showed clonal expansion, with a mean productive clonality of approximately 0.15 compared with around 0.051 in healthy blood, clonality was not correlated with survival. Because only TCRbeta chains were sequenced, true antigen-specificity overlap among convergent dominant clones remained unconfirmed while awaiting paired alpha-beta single-cell sequencing.

For CDR1 and CDR2, the germline V gene (reference sequence) lists LNHDA and SQIVND. Trimming costs V 7 bases and J 7 bases, and their ends lie 14 bases apart. Inclusive of the bounding cysteine and phenylalanine, the CDR3 is 13 residues long. The DNA shown is the 39-base CDR3, in frame from base 1. The chain is made from TRBV19 and TRBJ1-5, with a weak D call of TRBD1 (6 bases match). The sequenced sample consisted of tumor tissue. This TCR came from a human donor with pancreatic ductal adenocarcinoma. The CDR3 reads as follows: CASTGIGGQPQHF. The base sequence is TGTGCCAGTACAGGGATTGGGGGCCAGCCCCAGCATTTT.